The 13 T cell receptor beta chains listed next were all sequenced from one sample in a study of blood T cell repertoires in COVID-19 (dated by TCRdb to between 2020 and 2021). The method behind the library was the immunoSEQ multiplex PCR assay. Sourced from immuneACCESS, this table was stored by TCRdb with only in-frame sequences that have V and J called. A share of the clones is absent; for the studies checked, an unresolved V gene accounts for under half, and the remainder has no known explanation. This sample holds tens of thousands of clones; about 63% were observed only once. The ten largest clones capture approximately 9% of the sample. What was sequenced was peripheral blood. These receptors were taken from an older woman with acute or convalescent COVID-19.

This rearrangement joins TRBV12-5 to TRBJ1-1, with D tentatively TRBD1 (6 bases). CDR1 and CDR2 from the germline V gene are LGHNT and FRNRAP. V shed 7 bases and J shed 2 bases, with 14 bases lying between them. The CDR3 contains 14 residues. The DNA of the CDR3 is TGTGCTAGTGCCATGTGGGGGGGCAACACTGAAGCTTTCTTT. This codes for CASAMWGGNTEAFF.

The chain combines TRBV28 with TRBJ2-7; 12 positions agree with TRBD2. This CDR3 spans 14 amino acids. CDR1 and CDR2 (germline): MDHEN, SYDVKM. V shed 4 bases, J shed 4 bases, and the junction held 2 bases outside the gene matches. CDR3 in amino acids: CASSSTSGSYEQYF. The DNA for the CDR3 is TGTGCCAGCAGTTCGACTAGCGGGAGTTACGAGCAGTACTTC.

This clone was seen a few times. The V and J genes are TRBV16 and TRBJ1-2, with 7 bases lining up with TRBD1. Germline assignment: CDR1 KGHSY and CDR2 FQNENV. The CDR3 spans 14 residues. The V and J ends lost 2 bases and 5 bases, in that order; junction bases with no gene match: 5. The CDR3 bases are TGTGCCAGCAGCCAACAGGGGGAAGGATATGGCTACACCTTC. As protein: CASSQQGEGYGYTF.

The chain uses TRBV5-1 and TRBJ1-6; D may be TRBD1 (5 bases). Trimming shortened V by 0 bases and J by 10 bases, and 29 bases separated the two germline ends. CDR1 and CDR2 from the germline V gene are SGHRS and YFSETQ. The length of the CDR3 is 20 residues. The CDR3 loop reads CASSLGPQMNFGGLGSPLHF. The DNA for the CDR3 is TGCGCCAGCAGCTTGGGCCCCCAGATGAATTTTGGGGGGTTGGGATCACCCCTCCACTTT.

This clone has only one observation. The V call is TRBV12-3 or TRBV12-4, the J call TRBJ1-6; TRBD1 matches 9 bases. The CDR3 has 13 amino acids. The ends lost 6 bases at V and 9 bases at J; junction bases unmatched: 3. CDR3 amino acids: CASRTGGSSPLHF. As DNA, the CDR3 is TGTGCCAGCAGGACAGGGGGGAGTTCACCCCTCCACTTT.

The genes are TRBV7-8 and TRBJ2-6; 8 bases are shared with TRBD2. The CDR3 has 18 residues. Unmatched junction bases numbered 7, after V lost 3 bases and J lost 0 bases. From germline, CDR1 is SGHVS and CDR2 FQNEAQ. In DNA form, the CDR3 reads TGTGCCAGCAGCTTCAATCCTAGCGGGTCCTCTGGGGCCAACGTCCTGACTTTC. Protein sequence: CASSFNPSGSSGANVLTF.

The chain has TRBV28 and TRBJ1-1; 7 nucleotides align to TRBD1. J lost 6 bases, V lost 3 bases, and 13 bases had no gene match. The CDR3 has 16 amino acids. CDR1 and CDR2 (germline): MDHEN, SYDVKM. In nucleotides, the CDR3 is TGTGCCAGCAGTTTTTTGCTTTCGGGGCAGGGGGCTGAAGCTTTCTTT. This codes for CASSFLLSGQGAEAFF.

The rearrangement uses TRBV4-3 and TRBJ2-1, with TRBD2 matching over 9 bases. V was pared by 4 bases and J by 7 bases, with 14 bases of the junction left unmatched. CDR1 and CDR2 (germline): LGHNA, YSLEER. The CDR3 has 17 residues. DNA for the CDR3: TGCGCCAGCAGCCCAGGTGGAGGTAGCGGGAGAGGAAATGAGCAGTTCTTC. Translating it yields CASSPGGGSGRGNEQFF.

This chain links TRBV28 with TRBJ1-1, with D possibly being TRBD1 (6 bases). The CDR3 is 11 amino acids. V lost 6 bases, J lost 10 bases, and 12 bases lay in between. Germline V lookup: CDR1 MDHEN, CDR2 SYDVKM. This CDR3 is CASSLQGGAFF. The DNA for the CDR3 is TGTGCCAGCAGCCTACAGGGTGGAGCTTTCTTT.

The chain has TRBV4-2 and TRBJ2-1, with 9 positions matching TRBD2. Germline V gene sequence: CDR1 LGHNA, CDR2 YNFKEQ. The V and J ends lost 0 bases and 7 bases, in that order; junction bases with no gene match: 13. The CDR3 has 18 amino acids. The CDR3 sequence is CASSQDRSPGGGGNEQFF. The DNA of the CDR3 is TGTGCCAGCAGCCAAGATCGTTCCCCAGGCGGGGGGGGGAATGAGCAGTTCTTC.

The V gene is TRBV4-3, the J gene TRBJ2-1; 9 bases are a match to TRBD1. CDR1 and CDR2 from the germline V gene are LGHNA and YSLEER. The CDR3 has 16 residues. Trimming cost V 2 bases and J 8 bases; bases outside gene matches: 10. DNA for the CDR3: TGCGCCAGCAGCCAAACGCCGGGACAGGGTAAGCATGAGCAGTTCTTC. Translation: CASSQTPGQGKHEQFF.

The CDR3 spells CASSIASGGANYGYTF. DNA for the CDR3: TGTGCCAGTAGTATAGCCTCGGGGGGAGCTAACTATGGCTACACCTTC. The gene calls are TRBV19 and TRBJ1-2; possibly TRBD1 for D (5 bases). Germline CDR1 is LNHDA and CDR2 is SQIVND (reference sequence). The ends were cut back, 1 base at V and 0 bases at J, with 12 bases in the middle. The CDR3 is made up of 16 amino acids.

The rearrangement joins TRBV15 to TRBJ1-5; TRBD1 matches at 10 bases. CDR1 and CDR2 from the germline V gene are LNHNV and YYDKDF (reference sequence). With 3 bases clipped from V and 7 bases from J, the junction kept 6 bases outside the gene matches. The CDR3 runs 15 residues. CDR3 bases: TGTGCCACCAGCAGCGACAGGGGGCGTCGACAGCCCCAGCATTTT. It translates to CATSSDRGRRQPQHF.